This TCR beta chain was captured in a study of blood T cell repertoires in COVID-19. Whole-study context: There were acute and convalescent COVID-19 samples, and they came from the United States, Italy and Spain.

In the study's own analysis: Estimation of nucleated cell counts relied on the amplification of reference gene primers. TCRdb's copy holds only in-frame clones and misses some; the assay was immunoSEQ multiplex PCR. The V and J calls and clone size are taken from that table; D and trimming were inferred from the DNA. The sample consists of 300,000 to 400,000 clones, 85% to 95% of them appearing once. Participants spanned ages about 18 to 100 years and resided in over 20 US areas. The study assigned cohorts using participant-reported clinical history. The germline V gene encodes CDR1 MNHEY and CDR2 SVGAGI. The CDR3 consists of 15 residues. The V end lost 0 bases, the J end lost 4 bases, and 11 bases lay between the germline ends.

The chain combines TRBV6-5 with TRBJ2-3; D is perhaps TRBD2 (6 bases). The sequenced sample consisted of PBMCs or T cells enriched from blood (not recorded which). This sequence was found in a woman aged 25 to 39 who had been exposed to COVID-19. The CDR3 DNA sequence: TGTGCCAGCAGTTACTCGGGGGGATGGTCAGATACGCAGTATTTT. Its protein product is CASSYSGGWSDTQYF.